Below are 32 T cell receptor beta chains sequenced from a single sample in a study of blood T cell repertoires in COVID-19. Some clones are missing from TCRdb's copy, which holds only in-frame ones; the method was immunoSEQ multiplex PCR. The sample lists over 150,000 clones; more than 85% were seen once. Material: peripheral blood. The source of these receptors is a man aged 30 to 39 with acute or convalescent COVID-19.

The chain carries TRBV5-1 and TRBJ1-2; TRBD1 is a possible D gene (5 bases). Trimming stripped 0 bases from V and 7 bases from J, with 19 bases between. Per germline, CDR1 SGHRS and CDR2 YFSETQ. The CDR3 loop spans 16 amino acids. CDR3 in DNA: TGCGCCAGCAGCTTGGGAACCTCTACAGGCCACCTTGGCTACACCTTC. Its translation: CASSLGTSTGHLGYTF.

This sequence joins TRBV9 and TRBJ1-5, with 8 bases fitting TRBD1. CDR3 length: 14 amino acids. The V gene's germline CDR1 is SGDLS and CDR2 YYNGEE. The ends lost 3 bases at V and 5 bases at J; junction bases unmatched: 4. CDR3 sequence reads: CASSEGTGYQPQHF. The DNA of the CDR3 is TGTGCCAGCAGCGAAGGGACAGGATATCAGCCCCAGCATTTT.

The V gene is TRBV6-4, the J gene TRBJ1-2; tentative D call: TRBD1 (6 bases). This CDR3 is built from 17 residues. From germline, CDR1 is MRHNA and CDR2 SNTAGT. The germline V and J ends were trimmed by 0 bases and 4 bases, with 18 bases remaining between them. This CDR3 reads CASSDSILQGLIYGYTF. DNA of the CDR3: TGTGCCAGCAGTGACTCGATCCTACAGGGTCTGATCTATGGCTACACCTTC.

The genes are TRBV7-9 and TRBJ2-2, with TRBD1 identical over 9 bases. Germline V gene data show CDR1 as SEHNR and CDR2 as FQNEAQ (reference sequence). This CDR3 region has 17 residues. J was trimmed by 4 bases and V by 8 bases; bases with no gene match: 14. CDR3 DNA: TGTGCCAGCTTACTTCCGGGACAGGGTATTTTCACCGGGGAGCTGTTTTTT. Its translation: CASLLPGQGIFTGELFF.

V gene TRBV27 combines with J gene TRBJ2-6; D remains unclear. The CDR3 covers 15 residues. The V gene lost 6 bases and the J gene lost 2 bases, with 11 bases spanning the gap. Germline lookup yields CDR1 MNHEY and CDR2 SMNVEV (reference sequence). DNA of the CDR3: TGTGCCAGCAGCTCTTCGGGTGCTGGGGCCAACGTCCTGACTTTC. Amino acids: CASSSSGAGANVLTF. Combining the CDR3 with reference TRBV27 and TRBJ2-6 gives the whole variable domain EAQVTQNPRYLITVTGKKLTVTCSQNMNHEYMSWYRQDPGLGLRQIYYSMNVEVTDKGDVPEGYKVSRKEKRNFPLILESPSPNQTSLYFCASSSSGAGANVLTFGAGSRLTVL.

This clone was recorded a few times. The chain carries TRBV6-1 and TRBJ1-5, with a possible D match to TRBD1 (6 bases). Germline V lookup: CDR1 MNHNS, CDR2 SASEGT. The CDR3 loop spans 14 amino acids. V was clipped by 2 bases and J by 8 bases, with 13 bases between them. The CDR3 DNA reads TGTGCCAGCAGTGAATACAGGGTCCAGGAGCCCCAGCATTTT. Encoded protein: CASSEYRVQEPQHF.

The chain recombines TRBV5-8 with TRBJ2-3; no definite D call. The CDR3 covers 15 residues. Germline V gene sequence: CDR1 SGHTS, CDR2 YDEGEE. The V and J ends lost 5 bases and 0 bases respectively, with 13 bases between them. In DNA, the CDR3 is TGTGCCAGCAGACCATTCCAGACTAGCACAGATACGCAGTATTTT. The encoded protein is CASRPFQTSTDTQYF.

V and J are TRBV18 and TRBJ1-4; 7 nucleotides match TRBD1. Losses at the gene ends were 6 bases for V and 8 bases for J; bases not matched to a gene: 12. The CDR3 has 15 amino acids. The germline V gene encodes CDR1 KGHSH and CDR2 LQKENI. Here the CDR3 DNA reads TGTGCCAGCTCGCAGGGACAGTCTAAACAGGAAAAACTGTTTTTT. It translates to CASSQGQSKQEKLFF.

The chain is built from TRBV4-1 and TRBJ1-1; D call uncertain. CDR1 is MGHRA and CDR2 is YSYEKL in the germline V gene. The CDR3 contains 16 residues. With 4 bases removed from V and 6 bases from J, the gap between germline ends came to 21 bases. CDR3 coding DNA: TGCGCCAGCAGCCCCGGGGAAGGCGGACGTATCGCTGAAGCTTTCTTT. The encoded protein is CASSPGEGGRIAEAFF.

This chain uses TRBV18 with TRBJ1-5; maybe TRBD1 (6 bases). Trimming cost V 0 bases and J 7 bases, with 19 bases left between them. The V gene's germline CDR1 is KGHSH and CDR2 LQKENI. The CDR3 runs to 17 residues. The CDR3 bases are TGTGCCAGCTCACCACCGGGGGCAGGGAGAGGGGACCAGCCCCAGCATTTT. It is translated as CASSPPGAGRGDQPQHF.

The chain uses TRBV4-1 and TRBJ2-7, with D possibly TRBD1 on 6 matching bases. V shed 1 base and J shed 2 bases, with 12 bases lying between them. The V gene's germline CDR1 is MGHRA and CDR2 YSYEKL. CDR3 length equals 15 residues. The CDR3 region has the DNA TGCGCCAGCAGCCAAGTCGCGGACAGAACCTACGAGCAGTACTTC. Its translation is CASSQVADRTYEQYF.

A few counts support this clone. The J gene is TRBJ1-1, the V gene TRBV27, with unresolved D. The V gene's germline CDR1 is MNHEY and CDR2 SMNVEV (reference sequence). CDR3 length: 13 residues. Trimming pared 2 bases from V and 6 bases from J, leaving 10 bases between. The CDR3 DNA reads TGTGCCAGCAGTTTAGGGCAAAGCTCTGAAGCTTTCTTT. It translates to CASSLGQSSEAFF.

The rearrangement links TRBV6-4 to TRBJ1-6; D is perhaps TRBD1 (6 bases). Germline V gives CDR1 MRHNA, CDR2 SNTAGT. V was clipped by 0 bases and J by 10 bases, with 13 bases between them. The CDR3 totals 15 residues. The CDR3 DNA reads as TGTGCCAGCAGTGACTCAGGGGGTTCGGGCTCACCCCTCCACTTT. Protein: CASSDSGGSGSPLHF.

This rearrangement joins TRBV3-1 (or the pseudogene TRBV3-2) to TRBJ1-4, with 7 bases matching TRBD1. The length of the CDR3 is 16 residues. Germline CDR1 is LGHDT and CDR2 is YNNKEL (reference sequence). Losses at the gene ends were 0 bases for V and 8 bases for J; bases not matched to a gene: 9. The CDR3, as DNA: TGTGCCAGCAGCCAAGATGAAAGGGACAGAGAAGAAAAACTGTTTTTT. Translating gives CASSQDERDREEKLFF.

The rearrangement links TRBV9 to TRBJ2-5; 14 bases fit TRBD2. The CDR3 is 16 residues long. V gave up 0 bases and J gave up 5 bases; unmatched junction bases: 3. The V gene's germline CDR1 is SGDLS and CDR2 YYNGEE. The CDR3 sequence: CASSVGLAGGGETQYF. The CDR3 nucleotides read TGTGCCAGCAGCGTAGGACTAGCGGGAGGGGGTGAGACCCAGTACTTC.

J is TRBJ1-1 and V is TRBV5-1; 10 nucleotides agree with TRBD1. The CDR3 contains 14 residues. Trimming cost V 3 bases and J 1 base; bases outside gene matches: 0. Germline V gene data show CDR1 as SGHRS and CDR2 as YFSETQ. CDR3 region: CASSWDRGNTEAFF. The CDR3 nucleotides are TGCGCCAGCAGCTGGGACAGGGGGAACACTGAAGCTTTCTTT.

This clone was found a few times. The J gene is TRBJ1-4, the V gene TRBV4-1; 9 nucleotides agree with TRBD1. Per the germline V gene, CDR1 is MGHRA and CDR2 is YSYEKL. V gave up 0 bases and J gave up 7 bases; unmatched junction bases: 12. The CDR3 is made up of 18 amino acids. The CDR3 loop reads CASSQDKETGGRGEKLFF. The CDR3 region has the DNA TGCGCCAGCAGCCAAGATAAGGAGACAGGGGGTCGGGGTGAAAAACTGTTTTTT.

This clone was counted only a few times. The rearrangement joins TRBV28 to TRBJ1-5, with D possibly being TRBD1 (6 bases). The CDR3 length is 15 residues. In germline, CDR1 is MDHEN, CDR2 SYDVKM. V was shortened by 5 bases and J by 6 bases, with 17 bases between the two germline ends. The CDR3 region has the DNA TGTGCCAGCAGTCCCTACCACAGGGTGGGTCAGCCCCAGCATTTT. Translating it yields CASSPYHRVGQPQHF.

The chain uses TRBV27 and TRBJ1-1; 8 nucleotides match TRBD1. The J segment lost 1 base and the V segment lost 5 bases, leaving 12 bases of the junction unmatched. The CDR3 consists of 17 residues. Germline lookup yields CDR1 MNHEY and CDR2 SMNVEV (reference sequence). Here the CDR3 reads CASSLTGQGRANTEAFF. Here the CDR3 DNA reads TGTGCCAGCAGTCTCACCGGACAGGGTCGAGCGAACACTGAAGCTTTCTTT.

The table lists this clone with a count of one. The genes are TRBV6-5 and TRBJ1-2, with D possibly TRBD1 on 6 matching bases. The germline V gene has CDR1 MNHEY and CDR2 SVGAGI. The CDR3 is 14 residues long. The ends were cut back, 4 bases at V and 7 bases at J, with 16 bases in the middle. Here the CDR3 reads CASSSLQGGSGYTF. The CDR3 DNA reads TGTGCCAGCAGTTCGTTACAGGGTGGCAGTGGCTACACCTTC.

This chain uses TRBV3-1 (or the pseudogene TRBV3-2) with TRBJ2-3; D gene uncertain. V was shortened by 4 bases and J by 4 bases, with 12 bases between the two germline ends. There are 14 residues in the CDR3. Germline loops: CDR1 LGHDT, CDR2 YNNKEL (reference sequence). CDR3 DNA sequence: TGTGCCAGCAGCCGAAGCGACGGCTCAGATACGCAGTATTTT. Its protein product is CASSRSDGSDTQYF.

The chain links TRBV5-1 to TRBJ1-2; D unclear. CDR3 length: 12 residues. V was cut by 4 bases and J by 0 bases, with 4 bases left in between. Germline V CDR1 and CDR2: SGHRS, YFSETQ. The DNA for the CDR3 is TGCGCCAGCAGCCCTGCTAACTATGGCTACACCTTC. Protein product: CASSPANYGYTF.

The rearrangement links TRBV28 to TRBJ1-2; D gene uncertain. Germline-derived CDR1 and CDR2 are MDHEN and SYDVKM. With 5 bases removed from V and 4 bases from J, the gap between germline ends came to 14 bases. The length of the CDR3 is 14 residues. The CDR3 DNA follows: TGTGCCAGCAGTACAACTGGGCGGGGCTATGGCTACACCTTC. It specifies CASSTTGRGYGYTF.

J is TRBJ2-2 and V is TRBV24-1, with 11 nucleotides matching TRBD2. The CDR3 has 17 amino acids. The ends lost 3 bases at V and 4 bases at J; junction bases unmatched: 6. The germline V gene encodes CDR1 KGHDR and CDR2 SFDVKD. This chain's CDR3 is CATSDPASGRPTGELFF. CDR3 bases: TGTGCCACCAGTGATCCTGCTAGCGGGAGGCCCACCGGGGAGCTGTTTTTT.

Here the CDR3 DNA reads TGCGGGACGACAGGGGATAATGAAAAACTGTTTTTT. Its protein product is CGTTGDNEKLFF. The chain employs TRBV29-1 and TRBJ1-4; the match to TRBD1 covers 8 bases. Per germline, CDR1 SQVTM and CDR2 ANQGSEA. The CDR3 extends over 12 amino acids.

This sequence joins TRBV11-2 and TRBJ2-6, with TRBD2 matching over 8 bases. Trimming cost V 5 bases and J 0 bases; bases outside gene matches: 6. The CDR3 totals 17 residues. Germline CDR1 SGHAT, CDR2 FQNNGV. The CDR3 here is CASSLTSGTSGANVLTF. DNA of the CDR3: TGTGCCAGCAGCCTAACTAGCGGAACCTCTGGGGCCAACGTCCTGACTTTC.

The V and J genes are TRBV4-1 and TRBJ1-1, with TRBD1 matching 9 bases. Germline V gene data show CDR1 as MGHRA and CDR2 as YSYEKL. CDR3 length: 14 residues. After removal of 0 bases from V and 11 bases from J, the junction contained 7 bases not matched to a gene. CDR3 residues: CASSQDPGQGNAFF. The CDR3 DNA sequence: TGCGCCAGCAGCCAAGATCCGGGACAGGGAAATGCTTTCTTT.

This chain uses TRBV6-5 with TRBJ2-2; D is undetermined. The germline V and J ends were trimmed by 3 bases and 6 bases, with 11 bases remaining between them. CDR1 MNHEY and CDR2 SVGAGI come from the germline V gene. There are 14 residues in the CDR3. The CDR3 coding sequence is TGTGCCAGCAGTTATCGAGGCCCGGCCGGGGAGCTGTTTTTT. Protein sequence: CASSYRGPAGELFF.

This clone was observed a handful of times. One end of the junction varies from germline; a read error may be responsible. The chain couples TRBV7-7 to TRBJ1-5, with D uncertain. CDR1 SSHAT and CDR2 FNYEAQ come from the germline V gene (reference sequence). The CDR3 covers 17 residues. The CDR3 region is CASSLERGREGNQPQHF. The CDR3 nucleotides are TGTGCTAGCAGCTTAGAGAGAGGCCGAGAGGGCAATCAGCCCCAGCATTTT.

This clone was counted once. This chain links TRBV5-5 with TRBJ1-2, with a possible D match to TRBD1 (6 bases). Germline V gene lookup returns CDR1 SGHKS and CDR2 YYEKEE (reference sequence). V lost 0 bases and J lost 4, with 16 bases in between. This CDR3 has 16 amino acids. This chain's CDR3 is CASSLAWGHLFYGYTF. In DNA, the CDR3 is TGTGCCAGCAGCTTGGCGTGGGGGCACCTCTTCTATGGCTACACCTTC. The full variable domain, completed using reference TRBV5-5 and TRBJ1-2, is DAGVTQSPTHLIKTRGQQVTLRCSPISGHKSVSWYQQVLGQGPQFIFQYYEKEERGRGNFPDRFSARQFPNYSSELNVNALLLGDSALYLCASSLAWGHLFYGYTFGSGTRLTVV.

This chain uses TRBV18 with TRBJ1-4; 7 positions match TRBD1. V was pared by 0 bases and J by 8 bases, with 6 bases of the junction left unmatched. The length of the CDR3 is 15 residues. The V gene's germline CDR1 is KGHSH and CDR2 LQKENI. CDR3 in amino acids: CASSPPSMGQEKLFF. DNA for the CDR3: TGTGCCAGCTCACCACCGTCGATGGGACAGGAAAAACTGTTTTTT. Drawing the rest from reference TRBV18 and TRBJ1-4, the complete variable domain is NAGVMQNPRHLVRRRGQEARLRCSPMKGHSHVYWYRQLPEEGLKFMVYLQKENIIDESGMPKERFSAEFPKEGPSILRIQQVVRGDSAAYFCASSPPSMGQEKLFFGSGTQLSVL.

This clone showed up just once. Here the CDR3 DNA reads TGCGCCAGCAGCCAACGGGGGGTTTCAAATCAGCCCCAGCATTTT. This translates into CASSQRGVSNQPQHF. This chain joins TRBV4-1 and TRBJ1-5, with D possibly TRBD1 on 5 matching bases. Germline values: CDR1 MGHRA, CDR2 YSYEKL. Deletions cut 2 bases from V and 4 bases from J, with 12 bases between. This CDR3 contains 15 residues.